This entry lists 14 T cell receptor beta chains sequenced from one sample in a study of glioma-infiltrating T cells. The iRepertoire nested amplicon-rescue multiplex PCR amplified TCR alpha and beta CDR3s from RNA. TCRdb re-called the multiplex PCR reads through MiXCR, storing one row per CDR3 protein. Altogether around 350,000 distinct CDR3 sequences are present, 41% being singletons, with the ten largest covering more than 10%. Sequenced sample: glioma tissue, nonneoplastic brain tissue, or PBMCs (not recorded which). The receptors stem from a human donor with low-grade glioma or glioblastoma, undergoing nonglioma brain surgery, or in good health (not recorded which).

Many counts were recorded for this clonotype. The rearrangement uses TRBV28 and TRBJ2-7; TRBD2 matches at 10 bases. The J segment lost 7 bases and the V segment lost 4 bases, leaving 13 bases of the junction unmatched. Germline CDR1 reads MDHEN; CDR2 reads SYDVKM. The CDR3 totals 16 residues. The CDR3 here is CASSSSRLAGAGEQYF. The CDR3 DNA reads TGTGCCAGCAGTTCCTCCCGCCTAGCGGGAGCAGGGGAGCAGTACTTC.

This clonotype showed up many times. The chain employs TRBV28 and TRBJ1-5; TRBD1 matches 9 bases. The CDR3 length is 15 residues. Trimming cost V 6 bases and J 4 bases; bases outside gene matches: 7. CDR1 is MDHEN and CDR2 is SYDVKM in the germline V gene. CDR3 amino acids: CASSWGQGRNQPQHF. CDR3 sequence (DNA): TGTGCCAGCAGCTGGGGACAGGGAAGGAATCAGCCCCAGCATTTT.

V and J are TRBV4-3 and TRBJ2-1; no clear D. CDR1 and CDR2 (germline): LGHNA, YSLEER. This CDR3 has 12 residues. V dropped 5 bases and J dropped 11 bases, with 13 bases sitting between them. DNA of the CDR3: TGCGCCAGCAGCGACCGGTCGAACCAGCAGTTCTTC. Amino acids: CASSDRSNQQFF.

V and J are TRBV28 and TRBJ1-2; weak D call: TRBD1 (5 bases). There are 16 residues in the CDR3. The germline V gene has CDR1 MDHEN and CDR2 SYDVKM. The V end lost 3 bases, the J end lost 3 bases, and 17 bases lay between the germline ends. This CDR3 is CASSLDRGRFDYGYTF. DNA of the CDR3: TGTGCCAGCAGTTTGGATAGGGGCCGTTTCGACTATGGCTACACCTTC.

This clonotype was recorded only once. The chain carries TRBV2 and TRBJ1-5; TRBD1 matches 7 bases. This CDR3 is 17 amino acids long. Germline V CDR1 and CDR2: SNHLY, FYNNEI. Trimming at V came to 7 bases and at J to 0 bases, leaving 12 bases not matched to a gene. CDR3 loop: CASNEGQFVYSNQPQHF. The DNA for the CDR3 is TGTGCCAGCAATGAGGGACAGTTTGTTTATAGCAATCAGCCCCAGCATTTT. Full variable domain (outside the CDR3, taken from reference TRBV2 and TRBJ1-5): EPEVTQTPSHQVTQMGQEVILRCVPISNHLYFYWYRQILGQKVEFLVSFYNNEISEKSEIFDDQFSVERPDGSNFTLKIRSTKLEDSAMYFCASNEGQFVYSNQPQHFGDGTRLSIL.

This clonotype was recorded a few times. The chain recombines TRBV2 with TRBJ2-1, with TRBD2 matching 7 bases. V was clipped by 4 bases and J by 5 bases; unmatched bases: 8. Germline V gives CDR1 SNHLY, CDR2 FYNNEI. The CDR3 has 15 amino acids. The DNA of the CDR3 is TGTGCCAGCAGTGGGGGGGGGGGAGCAGACAATGAGCAGTTCTTC. Protein sequence: CASSGGGGADNEQFF.

This clonotype came up a few times. The genes are TRBV7-6 and TRBJ2-7; perhaps TRBD1 as D (6 bases). This CDR3 region has 14 residues. The V end lost 4 bases, the J end lost 0 bases, and 10 bases lay between the germline ends. CDR1 is SGHVS and CDR2 is FNYEAQ in the germline V gene. The CDR3 region is CASSSLRGSYEQYF. DNA of the CDR3: TGTGCCAGCAGCTCCCTCAGGGGCTCCTACGAGCAGTACTTC.

The table lists this clonotype with many counts. V gene TRBV20-1 combines with J gene TRBJ2-1; TRBD2 matches 14 bases. The CDR3 has 15 residues. V lost 0 bases and J lost 9; bases outside the gene matches: 4. From germline, CDR1 is DFQATT and CDR2 SNEGSKA (reference sequence). CDR3 coding DNA: TGCAGTGCTAGAGAGGGACTAGCGGGAGCACGTGAGCAGTTCTTC. Translation: CSAREGLAGAREQFF.

This clonotype was counted a few times. V is TRBV18 and J is TRBJ2-3, with 7 bases aligning to TRBD2. V lost 2 bases to trimming and J lost 6 bases; unmatched junction nucleotides: 5. The CDR3 extends over 14 amino acids. CDR1 KGHSH and CDR2 LQKENI come from the germline V gene. CDR3 nucleotide sequence: TGTGCCAGCTCACCAGGCGGGAGAGGGGATACGCAGTATTTT. As protein: CASSPGGRGDTQYF.

Worth noting for this clonotype: A much larger clone sits a single nucleotide away, making a read error possible. This chain connects TRBV28 to TRBJ2-3, with 10 bases matching TRBD2. The CDR3 extends over 15 amino acids. Germline V gives CDR1 MDHEN, CDR2 SYDVKM. CDR3 bases: TGTGCCAGCAGCTTAACGGGACTAGCGACAGATAAGCAGTATTTT. Its translation is CASSLTGLATDKQYF.

This clonotype was detected ten times or more. This chain uses TRBV6-1 with TRBJ2-5; D not resolved. CDR1 is MNHNS and CDR2 is SASEGT in the germline V gene. Trimming removed 5 bases at V and 5 bases at J, with 9 bases between. The CDR3 runs to 12 residues. CDR3: CASSQGSETQYF. In DNA, the CDR3 is TGTGCCAGCAGTCAAGGGTCGGAGACCCAGTACTTC.

This clonotype was detected a few times. The chain uses TRBV15 and TRBJ2-3, with D tentatively TRBD1 (6 bases). There are 17 residues in the CDR3. Germline values: CDR1 LNHNV, CDR2 YYDKDF (reference sequence). The V and J ends lost 0 bases and 4 bases respectively, with 17 bases between them. As DNA, the CDR3 is TGTGCCACCAGCAGAGATACAGGGTACTATAGGGCAGATACGCAGTATTTT. Protein sequence: CATSRDTGYYRADTQYF.

This clonotype has ten or more counts. V usage is TRBV28 and J usage is TRBJ1-4; the D gene is possibly TRBD1 (5 bases). CDR1 and CDR2 from the germline V gene are MDHEN and SYDVKM. Trimming removed 4 bases from V and 0 bases from J, with 6 bases in between. The CDR3 runs to 14 residues. The chain's CDR3 is CASSSTATNEKLFF. The CDR3, as DNA: TGTGCCAGCAGTTCGACAGCAACTAATGAAAAACTGTTTTTT. The variable domain in full, with the rest retrieved from reference TRBV28 and TRBJ1-4, is DVKVTQSSRYLVKRTGEKVFLECVQDMDHENMFWYRQDPGLGLRLIYFSYDVKMKEKGDIPEGYSVSREKKERFSLILESASTNQTSMYLCASSSTATNEKLFFGSGTQLSVL.

On this clonotype: A read error may account for a junction end that differs from germline. V gene TRBV28 combines with J gene TRBJ2-1; no clear D gene. Looked up from germline, CDR1 is MDHEN and CDR2 is SYDVKM. This CDR3 is 15 amino acids long. The DNA for the CDR3 is TGTGCCGGCAGTTTAAGTTCGGCCGGCCGAACGGAGCAGTTCTTC. This encodes CAGSLSSAGRTEQFF.